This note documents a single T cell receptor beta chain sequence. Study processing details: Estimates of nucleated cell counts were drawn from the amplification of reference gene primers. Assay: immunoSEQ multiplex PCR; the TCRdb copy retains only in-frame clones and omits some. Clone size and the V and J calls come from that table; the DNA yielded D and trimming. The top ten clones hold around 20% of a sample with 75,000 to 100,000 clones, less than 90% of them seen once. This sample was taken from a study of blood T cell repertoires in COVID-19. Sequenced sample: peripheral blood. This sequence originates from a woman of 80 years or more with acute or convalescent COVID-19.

CDR3 sequence: CASSLLGGNTEAFF. CDR3 nucleotide sequence: TGCGCCAGCAGCTTGCTAGGGGGGAACACTGAAGCTTTCTTT. The rearrangement joins TRBV5-1 to TRBJ1-1; tentative D call: TRBD1 (6 bases). Trimming shortened V by 1 base and J by 1 base, and 8 bases separated the two germline ends. This CDR3 is built from 14 residues. CDR1 SGHRS and CDR2 YFSETQ come from the germline V gene.